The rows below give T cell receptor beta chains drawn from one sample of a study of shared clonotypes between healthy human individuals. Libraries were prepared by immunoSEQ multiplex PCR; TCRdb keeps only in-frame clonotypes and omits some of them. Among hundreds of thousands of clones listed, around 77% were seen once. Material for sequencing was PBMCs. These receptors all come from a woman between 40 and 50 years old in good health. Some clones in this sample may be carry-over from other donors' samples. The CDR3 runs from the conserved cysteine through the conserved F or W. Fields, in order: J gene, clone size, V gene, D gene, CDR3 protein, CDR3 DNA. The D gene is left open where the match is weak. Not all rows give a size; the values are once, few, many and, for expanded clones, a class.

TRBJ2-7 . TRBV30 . CAWSGGISYEQYF TGTGCCTGGAGCGGAGGGATCTCCTACGAGCAGTACTTC
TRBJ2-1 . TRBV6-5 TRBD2 CASSYSTSAYNEQFF TGTGCCAGCAGTTATTCTACTAGCGCTTACAATGAGCAGTTCTTC
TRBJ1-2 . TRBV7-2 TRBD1 CASSLDGTGAYGYTF TGTGCCAGCAGCTTAGATGGGACAGGTGCCTATGGCTACACCTTC
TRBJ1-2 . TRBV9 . CASSVDRAAGGYTF TGTGCCAGCAGCGTAGACAGGGCTGCTGGTGGCTACACCTTC
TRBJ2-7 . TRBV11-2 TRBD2 CASRRSPFPTSEPYEQYF TGTGCCAGCCGCAGATCCCCCTTCCCTACTAGCGAACCCTACGAGCAGTACTTC
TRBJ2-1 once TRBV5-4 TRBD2 CASSPQGGFSYNEQFF TGTGCCAGCAGCCCCCAGGGAGGGTTCTCTTACAATGAGCAGTTCTTC
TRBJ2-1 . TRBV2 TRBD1 CANRGYNEQFF TGTGCCAACAGGGGCTACAATGAGCAGTTCTTC
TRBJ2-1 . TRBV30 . CAWSVPGGGSEQFF TGTGCCTGGAGTGTACCCGGGGGCGGGAGTGAGCAGTTCTTC
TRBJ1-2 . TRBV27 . CASSLGPQVRYTF TGTGCCAGCAGTTTGGGGCCTCAAGTGAGGTACACCTTC
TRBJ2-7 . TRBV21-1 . CASSAAFTGVGHEQYF TGTGCCAGCAGCGCTGCATTTACCGGAGTGGGGCACGAGCAGTACTTC
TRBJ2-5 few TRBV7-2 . CASSEQETQYF TGTGCCAGCAGCGAACAAGAGACCCAGTACTTC
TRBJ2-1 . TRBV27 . CASRRAGLQFF TGTGCCAGCAGGCGGGCGGGACTGCAGTTCTTC
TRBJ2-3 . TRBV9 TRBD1 CASSGQGLTDTQYF TGTGCCAGCAGTGGACAGGGCCTCACAGATACGCAGTATTTT
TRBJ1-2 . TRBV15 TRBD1 CATQMGTGAYNYGYTF TGTGCCACACAAATGGGGACAGGGGCTTATAACTATGGCTACACCTTC
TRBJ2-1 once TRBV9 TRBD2 CASSEGLAETLGYNEQFF TGTGCCAGCTCCGAGGGGCTAGCGGAAACACTTGGCTACAATGAGCAGTTCTTC
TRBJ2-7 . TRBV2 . CASRRKDLVFSEQYF TGTGCCAGCCGGCGAAAGGACCTAGTATTCAGCGAGCAGTACTTC
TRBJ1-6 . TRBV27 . CASQAYNSPLHF TGTGCCAGCCAGGCCTATAATTCACCCCTCCACTTT
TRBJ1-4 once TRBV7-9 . CASSLAGTSNEKLFF TGTGCCAGCAGCTTAGCGGGCACAAGTAATGAAAAACTGTTTTTT
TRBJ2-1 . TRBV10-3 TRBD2 CAISESSGTSGRGNEQFF TGTGCCATCAGTGAGTCCTCCGGGACTAGCGGGAGGGGGAATGAGCAGTTCTTC
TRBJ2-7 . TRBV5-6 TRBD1 CASRAWGTGGSEQYF TGTGCCAGCAGGGCCTGGGGGACAGGGGGGTCAGAGCAGTACTTC
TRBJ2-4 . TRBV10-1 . CASSGLAKNIQYF TGCGCCAGCAGTGGCCTAGCCAAAAACATTCAGTACTTC
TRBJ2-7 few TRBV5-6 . CASSRGYMGYEQYF TGTGCCAGCAGCCGGGGATATATGGGTTACGAGCAGTACTTC
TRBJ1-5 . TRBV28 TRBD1 CASSSPGGNQPQHF TGTGCCAGCAGTTCCCCAGGGGGTAATCAGCCCCAGCATTTT
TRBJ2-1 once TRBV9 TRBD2 CASSVGFRVASGRNNEQFF TGTGCCAGCAGCGTAGGCTTCAGGGTCGCGAGCGGGAGGAACAATGAGCAGTTCTTC
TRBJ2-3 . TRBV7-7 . CASSLELKGTQYF TGTGCTAGCAGCTTAGAGTTGAAGGGAACGCAGTATTTT
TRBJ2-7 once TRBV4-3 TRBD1 CASSQDLGQGYEQYF TGCGCCAGCAGCCAAGATTTGGGACAGGGGTACGAGCAGTACTTC
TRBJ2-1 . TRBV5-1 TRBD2 CASSSGLAGGSYNEQFF TGCGCCAGCAGTTCGGGACTAGCGGGAGGATCGTACAATGAGCAGTTCTTC
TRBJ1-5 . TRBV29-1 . CSVSYTSGNQPQHF TGCAGCGTTTCGTACACGAGCGGCAATCAGCCCCAGCATTTT
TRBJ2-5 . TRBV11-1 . CASSLGTPGRQETQYF TGTGCCAGCAGCTTAGGGACACCGGGACGCCAAGAGACCCAGTACTTC
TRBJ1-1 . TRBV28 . CASSPPWNTEAFF TGTGCCAGCAGCCCCCCGTGGAACACTGAAGCTTTCTTT
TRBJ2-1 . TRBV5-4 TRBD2 CASSFPQGGGLAGGYNEQFF TGTGCCAGCAGCTTCCCCCAGGGCGGGGGACTAGCGGGAGGGTACAATGAGCAGTTCTTC
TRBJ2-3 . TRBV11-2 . CASSLGISADTQYF TGTGCCAGCAGCTTGGGCATTTCAGCAGATACGCAGTATTTT
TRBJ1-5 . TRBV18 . CASSPPSGYSNQPQHF TGTGCCAGCTCACCACCTTCAGGATATAGCAATCAGCCCCAGCATTTT